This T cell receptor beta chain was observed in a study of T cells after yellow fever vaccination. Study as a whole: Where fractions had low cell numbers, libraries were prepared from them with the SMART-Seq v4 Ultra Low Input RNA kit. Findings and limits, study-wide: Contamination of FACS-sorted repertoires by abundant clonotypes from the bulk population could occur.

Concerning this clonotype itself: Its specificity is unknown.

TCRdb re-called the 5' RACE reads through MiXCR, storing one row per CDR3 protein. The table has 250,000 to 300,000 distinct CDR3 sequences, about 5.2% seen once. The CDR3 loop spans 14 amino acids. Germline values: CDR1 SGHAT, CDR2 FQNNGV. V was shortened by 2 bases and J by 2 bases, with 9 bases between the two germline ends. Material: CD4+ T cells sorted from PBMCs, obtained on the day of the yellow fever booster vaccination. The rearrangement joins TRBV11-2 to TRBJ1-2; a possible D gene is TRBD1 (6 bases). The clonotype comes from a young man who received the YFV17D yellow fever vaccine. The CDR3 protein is CASSLIGGNYGYTF. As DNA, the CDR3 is TGTGCCAGCAGCTTAATTGGGGGCAACTATGGCTACACCTTC. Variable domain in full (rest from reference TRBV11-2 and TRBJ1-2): EAGVAQSPRYKIIEKRQSVAFWCNPISGHATLYWYQQILGQGPKLLIQFQNNGVVDDSQLPKDRFSAERLKGVDSTLKIQPAKLEDSAVYLCASSLIGGNYGYTFGSGTRLTVV.